The 20 T cell receptor beta chains reported below all come from one sample, sequenced in a study of read filtering for tumor transcriptome and immune sequencing. Molecular barcoded adaptors covering alpha/delta and beta/gamma chains were used on approximately 440 ng RNA. TCRdb re-called the reads through MiXCR, storing one row per CDR3 protein. The data show 40,000 or so distinct CDR3 sequences, with roughly an eighth seen just once and less than 7% held by the top ten. Sequenced: a population of CD138-negative cells sorted from bone marrow. The receptors stem from a donor over 35 with multiple myeloma.

The chain has TRBV9 and TRBJ2-1; a possible D gene is TRBD1 (5 bases). The V end lost 5 bases, the J end lost 2 bases, and 14 bases lay between the germline ends. CDR1 is SGDLS and CDR2 is YYNGEE in the germline V gene. There are 15 residues in the CDR3. CDR3 residues: CASSGEGVPYNEQFF. CDR3 coding DNA: TGTGCCAGCAGTGGGGAAGGGGTTCCCTACAATGAGCAGTTCTTC.

The sample holds many counts of this clonotype. The V gene is TRBV7-2, the J gene TRBJ2-1, with D possibly being TRBD2 (7 bases). Trimming took off 0 bases at V and 4 bases at J, with 13 bases between the two ends. The CDR3 is 16 residues long. CDR1 and CDR2 from the germline V gene are SGHTA and FQGNSA. DNA for the CDR3: TGTGCCAGCAGCTTAGCGACCGGGGGGCCGTACAATGAGCAGTTCTTC. It translates to CASSLATGGPYNEQFF.

This clonotype was seen many times. This rearrangement joins TRBV6-6 to TRBJ1-5; D gene ambiguous. The V end lost 0 bases, the J end lost 10 bases, and 16 bases lay between the germline ends. The CDR3 is 15 amino acids. Looked up from germline, CDR1 is MNHNY and CDR2 is SVGAGI (reference sequence). The CDR3 sequence: CASSYSADLGRPQHF. As DNA, the CDR3 is TGTGCCAGCAGTTACTCAGCAGATTTGGGAAGACCCCAGCATTTT.

This clonotype is judged medium-sized. The CDR3 loop is CASSWGTGSPEAFF. The CDR3 region has the DNA TGTGCCAGCAGCTGGGGGACAGGGAGCCCTGAAGCTTTCTTT. The V gene is TRBV5-6, the J gene TRBJ1-1, with TRBD1 matching 9 bases. The CDR3 totals 14 residues. The germline CDR1 and CDR2 sequences are SGHDT and YYEEEE. V dropped 3 bases and J dropped 6; count of bases not matched to a gene: 6.

With respect to this clonotype: Since a far larger clone is one base different, this is likely a read error. This sequence joins TRBV29-1 and TRBJ2-1, with D maybe TRBD2 (5 bases). V lost 2 bases and J 10 bases, leaving 21 bases between the germline ends. This CDR3 contains 15 residues. Per the germline V gene, CDR1 is SQVTM and CDR2 is ANQGSEA. CDR3 nucleotides: TGCAGCGTTGAATTATCGCAGGACTCAATCGGCGAGCAGTTCTTC. It yields the protein CSVELSQDSIGEQFF.

This clonotype was found many times. The gene calls are TRBV28 and TRBJ1-2; 7 positions match TRBD1. This CDR3 is 14 amino acids long. The germline V gene encodes CDR1 MDHEN and CDR2 SYDVKM. J lost 7 bases, V lost 4 bases, and 9 bases had no gene match. The DNA for the CDR3 is TGTGCCAGCAGTTCCGGACAGGAGTGGATTGGCTACACCTTC. Translating gives CASSSGQEWIGYTF.

This clonotype was picked up many times. The V gene is TRBV18, the J gene TRBJ2-6; D gene unclear. V lost 6 bases and J 2 bases, leaving 17 bases between the germline ends. The CDR3 extends over 17 amino acids. In germline, CDR1 is KGHSH, CDR2 LQKENI. CDR3 nucleotide sequence: TGTGCCAGCTCGAGTACGGTTCACCAACCTGGGGCCAACGTCCTGACTTTC. It translates to CASSSTVHQPGANVLTF.

This clonotype was seen many times. V gene TRBV28 combines with J gene TRBJ2-1; D call uncertain. There are 15 residues in the CDR3. Germline V gives CDR1 MDHEN, CDR2 SYDVKM. The germline V and J ends were trimmed by 4 bases and 0 bases, with 10 bases remaining between them. The CDR3 DNA is TGTGCCAGCAGTTCTTTGGGATTCTCCTACAATGAGCAGTTCTTC. The encoded protein is CASSSLGFSYNEQFF.

This clonotype occurred once. With a far larger clone one base away, a read error is the likely cause. V and J are TRBV3-2 and TRBJ2-7; the table calls TRBD1, which could not be checked here. TRBV3-2 corresponds to a pseudogene. The CDR3 sequence is 13 residues long. CDR3 amino acids: CASSPTRAYEQYF. CDR3 DNA sequence: TGTGCCAGCAGCCCGACCAGGGCCTACGAGCAGTACTTC.

This clonotype was observed many times. The chain links TRBV7-9 to TRBJ1-1; D perhaps matches TRBD1 (6 bases). Trimming took off 5 bases at V and 5 bases at J, with 15 bases between the two ends. The germline V gene has CDR1 SEHNR and CDR2 FQNEAQ (reference sequence). The CDR3 is made up of 14 amino acids. The CDR3 nucleotides are TGTGCCAGCAGCGTCAGCGGGGGCGGAACTGAAGCTTTCTTT. Amino acid sequence: CASSVSGGGTEAFF.

In its sample, this clonotype was seen many times. This CDR3 is CASSLYPRAEAFF. In DNA form, the CDR3 reads TGTGCCAGCAGCTTGTACCCAAGAGCTGAAGCTTTCTTT. The rearrangement joins TRBV5-4 to TRBJ1-1; D gene ambiguous. There are 13 residues in the CDR3. The V end was cut by 1 base, the J end by 6 bases, with 10 bases between. In germline, CDR1 is SGHNT, CDR2 YYREEE (reference sequence).

This clonotype showed up many times. The rearrangement links TRBV7-9 to TRBJ2-3, with TRBD2 matching 8 bases. The CDR3 sequence is 16 residues long. V lost 0 bases and J lost 5; bases outside the gene matches: 7. Per germline, CDR1 SEHNR and CDR2 FQNEAQ (reference sequence). This CDR3 is CASSLAGTSFGDTQYF. For the CDR3, the DNA is TGTGCCAGCAGCTTAGCGGGGACTAGTTTTGGAGATACGCAGTATTTT.

This clonotype came up many times. V usage is TRBV7-9 and J usage is TRBJ2-3, with 8 bases lining up with TRBD2. V was clipped by 5 bases and J by 5 bases; unmatched bases: 3. Germline loops: CDR1 SEHNR, CDR2 FQNEAQ (reference sequence). This CDR3 comprises 13 residues. As DNA, the CDR3 is TGTGCCAGCAGCCCTCTAGCGGGAGATACGCAGTATTTT. This sequence encodes CASSPLAGDTQYF.

This clonotype was counted ten times or more. A read error may account for a junction end that differs from germline. The chain joins TRBV5-1 to TRBJ2-7, with a possible D match to TRBD2 (5 bases). CDR3 length: 13 residues. Germline loops: CDR1 SGHRS, CDR2 YFSETQ. The CDR3 reads CASRRQGDYEQYF. CDR3 nucleotide sequence: TGCGCCAGCCGACGGCAAGGAGACTACGAGCAGTACTTT. Together with reference TRBV5-1 and TRBJ2-7, the CDR3 gives the full variable domain: KAGVTQTPRYLIKTRGQQVTLSCSPISGHRSVSWYQQTPGQGLQFLFEYFSETQRNKGNFPGRFSGRQFSNSRSEMNVSTLELGDSALYLCASRRQGDYEQYFGPGTRLTVT.

This clonotype was seen many times. This chain links TRBV3-1 with TRBJ2-5, with a tentative D call TRBD2 (6 bases). The CDR3 runs to 14 residues. V lost 3 bases, J lost 4 bases, and 12 bases lay in between. Germline V CDR1 and CDR2: LGHDT, YNNKEL (reference sequence). The CDR3 sequence is CASSQKTRAETQYF. CDR3 nucleotides: TGTGCCAGCAGCCAGAAGACTAGGGCAGAGACCCAGTACTTC.

This clonotype was seen at least ten times. The chain carries TRBV6-5 and TRBJ2-5; maybe TRBD1 (6 bases). Trimming pared 8 bases from V and 7 bases from J, leaving 20 bases between. CDR1 and CDR2 (germline): MNHEY, SVGAGI. The CDR3 is 14 residues long. The DNA for the CDR3 is TGTGCCAGCGGCCGACTCAGGGGAGAGGTGACCCAGTACTTC. Its protein product is CASGRLRGEVTQYF.

This clonotype was observed at least ten times. The CDR3 loop reads CASDRASIETQYF. The CDR3 bases are TGTGCCAGTGACCGGGCTAGCATCGAGACCCAGTACTTC. The chain employs TRBV6-1 and TRBJ2-5; D perhaps matches TRBD2 (5 bases). This CDR3 is 13 amino acids long. Trimming took off 9 bases at V and 5 bases at J, with 16 bases between the two ends. Germline CDR1 is MNHNS and CDR2 is SASEGT.

The chain combines TRBV5-1 with TRBJ2-1, with D perhaps matching TRBD2 (6 bases). The V and J ends lost 5 bases and 8 bases respectively, with 20 bases between them. The CDR3 contains 15 residues. Germline values: CDR1 SGHRS, CDR2 YFSETQ. In DNA, the CDR3 is TGCGCCAGCAGAGAGGGAGGTCTTGATTGGGATGAGCAGTTCTTC. It specifies CASREGGLDWDEQFF.

This clonotype was counted many times. This chain uses TRBV5-1 with TRBJ2-5; TRBD1 agrees at 8 bases. J gave up 2 bases and V 2 bases, and 2 bases lay outside the gene matches. Germline V lookup: CDR1 SGHRS, CDR2 YFSETQ. The CDR3 has 14 residues. DNA for the CDR3: TGCGCCAGCAGCTTCGGGACAGGTCAAGAGACCCAGTACTTC. This gives the protein CASSFGTGQETQYF. Full variable domain (rest looked up from reference TRBV5-1 and TRBJ2-5): KAGVTQTPRYLIKTRGQQVTLSCSPISGHRSVSWYQQTPGQGLQFLFEYFSETQRNKGNFPGRFSGRQFSNSRSEMNVSTLELGDSALYLCASSFGTGQETQYFGPGTRLLVL.

This clonotype was seen ten or more times. This chain links TRBV20-1 with TRBJ1-6; maybe TRBD1 (5 bases). Germline V gene lookup returns CDR1 DFQATT and CDR2 SNEGSKA (reference sequence). V lost 7 bases and J lost 7, with 11 bases in between. The CDR3 length is 12 residues. The CDR3 DNA is TGCAGTGTTCACAGGAGGAATTCACCCCTCCACTTT. It yields the protein CSVHRRNSPLHF.